This record looks at one T cell receptor beta chain sequence and its context. Its antigen remains unidentified. These data belong to a study of a mutant IDH1 vaccine in newly diagnosed glioma. The overall study: Eight vaccinations were given in weeks 1, 3, 5, 7, 11, 15, 19 and 23. Vaccine dosing followed radiotherapy by 4-6 weeks, or accompanied temozolomide cycles. Standard pretreatment was either radiotherapy, temozolomide, or, for most, radiochemotherapy with temozolomide.

V gave up 4 bases and J gave up 4 bases, with 14 bases separating them. CDR1 is MGHRA and CDR2 is YSYEKL in the germline V gene. The CDR3 consists of 15 residues. Method: immunoSEQ multiplex PCR; TCRdb's copy keeps in-frame clones and lacks some. The profile shows more than 50,000 clones, around 89% of them singletons. Specified time point: week 11, during vaccination. Doses of 300 ug of mutant IDH1 20-mer peptide were given with topical imiquimod. This clonotype originated in a man aged 40-50 years with glioma. V gene TRBV4-1 combines with J gene TRBJ2-1; TRBD1 is a possible D gene (5 bases). The input for sequencing was PBMCs, taken from a glioma patient whose treatment included an IDH1 peptide vaccine. The CDR3 DNA follows: TGCGCCAGCAGCCGTCCGGCAGGGAAATACAATGAGCAGTTCTTC. Translated: CASSRPAGKYNEQFF.